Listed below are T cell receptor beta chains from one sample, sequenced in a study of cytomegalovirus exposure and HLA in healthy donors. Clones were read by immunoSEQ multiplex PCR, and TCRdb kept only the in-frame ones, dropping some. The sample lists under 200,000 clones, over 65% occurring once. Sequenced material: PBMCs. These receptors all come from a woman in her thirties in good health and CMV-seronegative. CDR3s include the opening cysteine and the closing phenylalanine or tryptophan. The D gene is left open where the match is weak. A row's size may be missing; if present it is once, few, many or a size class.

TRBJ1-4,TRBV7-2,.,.,TGTGCCAGCAGCTTAGATAGCGCAACTAATGAAAAACTGTTTTTT,CASSLDSATNEKLFF
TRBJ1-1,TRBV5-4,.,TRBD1,TGTGCCAGCGGACAGGGCTTGGGCACTGAAGCTTTCTTT,CASGQGLGTEAFF
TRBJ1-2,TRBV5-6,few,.,TGTGCCAGCAGCTTGAACAGGGTTAACTATGGCTACACCTTC,CASSLNRVNYGYTF
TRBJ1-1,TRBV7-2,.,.,TGTGCCAGCAGCTTCGGGGGGGCGACAACTGAAGCTTTCTTT,CASSFGGATTEAFF
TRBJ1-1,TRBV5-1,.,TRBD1,TGCGCCAGCAGCTTCACAGGGGCGAGGACTGAAGCTTTCTTT,CASSFTGARTEAFF
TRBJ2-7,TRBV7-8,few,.,TGTGCCAGCAGCTTAGTCCAGGGAACCTACGAGCAGTACTTC,CASSLVQGTYEQYF
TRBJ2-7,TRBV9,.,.,TGTGCCAGCAGCGGCACAGGGCTCTCCTACGAGCAGTACTTC,CASSGTGLSYEQYF
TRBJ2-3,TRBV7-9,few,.,TGTGCCAGCAGCCCCCTCCAGGCAGGGATAGATACGCAGTATTTT,CASSPLQAGIDTQYF
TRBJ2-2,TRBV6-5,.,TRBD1,TGTGCCAGCAGCCGACAGGGCCACGGGGAGCTGTTTTTT,CASSRQGHGELFF
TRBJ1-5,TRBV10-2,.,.,TGCGCCAGCAGTGAGTCAGGGGGTAGCAATCAGCCCCAGCATTTT,CASSESGGSNQPQHF
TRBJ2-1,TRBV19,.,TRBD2,TGTGCCAGTAGTATGTGGGGGAGGACTAGCGGGAGTAATGAGCAGTTCTTC,CASSMWGRTSGSNEQFF
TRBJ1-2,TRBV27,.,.,TGTGCCAGCAGTTTCCAGGGATTCTATGGCTACACCTTC,CASSFQGFYGYTF
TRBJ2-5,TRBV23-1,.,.,TGCGCCAGCAGTCAACCACCGACAGCCCTGCGGGAGACCCAGTACTTC,CASSQPPTALRETQYF
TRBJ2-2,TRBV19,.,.,TGTGCCAGTGGGCAGGCCGGGGAGCTGTTTTTT,CASGQAGELFF
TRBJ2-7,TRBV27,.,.,TGTGCCAGCAGTTCACAGGACCGGTCCTACGAGCAGTACTTC,CASSSQDRSYEQYF
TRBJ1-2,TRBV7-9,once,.,TGTGCCAGCAGCTTAAGCCACTATGGCTACACCTTC,CASSLSHYGYTF
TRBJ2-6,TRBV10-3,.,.,TGTGCCATCAGTGAGCTCGGGGGAGGGGCCAACGTCCTGACTTTC,CAISELGGGANVLTF
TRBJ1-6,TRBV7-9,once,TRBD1,TGTGCCAGCAGCTTCAAGACAGGGTCCTATAATTCACCCCTCCACTTT,CASSFKTGSYNSPLHF
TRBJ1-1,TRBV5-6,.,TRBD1,TGTGCCAGCAGCTTGGGGGGACAGGGGGATCTCGGCACTGAAGCTTTCTTT,CASSLGGQGDLGTEAFF
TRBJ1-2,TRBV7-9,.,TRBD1,TGTGCCAGCAGCGTGACCAGGGGGCATGATGGCTACACCTTC,CASSVTRGHDGYTF
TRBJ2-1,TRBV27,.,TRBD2,TGTGCCAGCAGTTTACGGGACGGGAGGGACTACAATGAGCAGTTCTTC,CASSLRDGRDYNEQFF
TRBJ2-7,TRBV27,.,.,TGTGCCAGTGGAGGCGCGGGCTACGAGCAGTACTTC,CASGGAGYEQYF
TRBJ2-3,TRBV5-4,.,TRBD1,TGTGCCAGCAGACCAACCCGGACAGGGCAAGATACGCAGTATTTT,CASRPTRTGQDTQYF
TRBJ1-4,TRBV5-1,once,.,TGCGCCAGCAGCTTTTCAGGGGAAAAGGCCGAAAAACTGTTTTTT,CASSFSGEKAEKLFF
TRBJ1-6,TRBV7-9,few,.,TGTGCCAGCAGATACAGGGACCGAAATTCACCCCTCCACTTT,CASRYRDRNSPLHF
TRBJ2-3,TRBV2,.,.,TGTGCCAGCGAAAAAAATCCCGGGACTTCCTTCACAGATACGCAGTATTTT,CASEKNPGTSFTDTQYF
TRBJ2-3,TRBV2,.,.,TGTGCCAGCGGCCTAGGAGGGGACGGGGCTACGCAGTATTTT,CASGLGGDGATQYF
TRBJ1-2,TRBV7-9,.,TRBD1,TGTGCCAGCAGCCAAGCCGTACAGGGTATGGGACAGGACTATGGCTACACCTTC,CASSQAVQGMGQDYGYTF
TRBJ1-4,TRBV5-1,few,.,TGCGCCAGCAGCTTGATGGCGGGGGAGGGCCCTAATGAAAAACTGTTTTTT,CASSLMAGEGPNEKLFF
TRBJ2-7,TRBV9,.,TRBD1,TGTGCCAGCAGCGATGGGACAGCACCCTACGAGCAGTACTTC,CASSDGTAPYEQYF
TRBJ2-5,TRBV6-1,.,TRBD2,TGTGCCAGCGGAGGGGAGGGGTTGCAAGAGACCCAGTACTTC,CASGGEGLQETQYF
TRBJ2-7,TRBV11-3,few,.,TGTGCCAGCAGCCCAGGGTACGAACACGGCTACGAGCAGTACTTC,CASSPGYEHGYEQYF
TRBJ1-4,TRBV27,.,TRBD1,TGTGCCAGCAGTTCCGGACAGGGTCGGGAAAAACTGTTTTTT,CASSSGQGREKLFF
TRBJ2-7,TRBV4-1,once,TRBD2,TGCGCCAGCAGCCAAGATGAGGGGACTAGCGGTGCCTACGAGCAGTACTTC,CASSQDEGTSGAYEQYF
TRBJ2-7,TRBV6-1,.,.,TGTGCCAGCAGTGAAGGGATTAGCGGATACTCCTACGAGCAGTACTTC,CASSEGISGYSYEQYF
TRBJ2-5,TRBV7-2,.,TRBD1,TGTGCCAGCAGCCGGGACAGATTAGAGACCCAGTACTTC,CASSRDRLETQYF
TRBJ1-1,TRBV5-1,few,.,TGTGCCAGCAGCACGGGGGGAGAAGCTTTCTTT,CASSTGGEAFF
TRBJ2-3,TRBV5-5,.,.,TGTGCCAGCAGCCCCGAGGTAGCGACAGATACGCAGTATTTT,CASSPEVATDTQYF
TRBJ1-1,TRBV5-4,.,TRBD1,TGTGCCAGCAGCTTCCGCAGGGGGCATGACACTGAAGCTTTCTTT,CASSFRRGHDTEAFF
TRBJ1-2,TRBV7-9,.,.,TGTGCCAGCAGCTTAGTGGGATCCGCCCACGGGGATGGCTACACCTTC,CASSLVGSAHGDGYTF
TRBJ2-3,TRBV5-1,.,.,TGCGCCAGCAGCTGGCGGGACCCAGACACAGATACGCAGTATTTT,CASSWRDPDTDTQYF
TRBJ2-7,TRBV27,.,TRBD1,TGTGCCAGCAGTGTCGGGACAGGGTCCTACGAGCAGTACTTC,CASSVGTGSYEQYF
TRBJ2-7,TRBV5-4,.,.,TGTGCCAGCAGCTTCGGCCGCGGGTCCCCCTACGAGCAGTACTTC,CASSFGRGSPYEQYF
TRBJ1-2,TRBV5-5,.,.,TGTGCCAGCAGCTTGGCTATGGGACCCGGGGGCTATGGCTACACCTTC,CASSLAMGPGGYGYTF
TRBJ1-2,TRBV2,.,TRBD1,TGTGCCAGCAGGGGACAGCGACTACTCTATGGCTACACCTTC,CASRGQRLLYGYTF
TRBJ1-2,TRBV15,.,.,TGTGCCACCAGCAGAGATACAGGACACTCCGGCTCTAGTGGCTACACCTTC,CATSRDTGHSGSSGYTF
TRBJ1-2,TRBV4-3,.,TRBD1,TGCGCCAGCAGCCAACTATGGACAGGGAGCCATGGCTACACCTTC,CASSQLWTGSHGYTF
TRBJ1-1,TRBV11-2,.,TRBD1,TGTGCCAGCAGCTCAGGGGGATTTGAAGCTTTCTTT,CASSSGGFEAFF
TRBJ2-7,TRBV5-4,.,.,TGTGCCAGCAGCCCCACAGGGAAGTCCTACGAGCAGTACTTC,CASSPTGKSYEQYF
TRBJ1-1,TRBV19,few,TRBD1,TGTGCCAGTACCAAACAGGGGGCTCGAGGTGAAGCTTTCTTT,CASTKQGARGEAFF
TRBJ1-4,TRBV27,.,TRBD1,TGTGCCAGCAGGAAAGGGACAGGGGGCCTTTCAACTAATGAAAAACTGTTTTTT,CASRKGTGGLSTNEKLFF
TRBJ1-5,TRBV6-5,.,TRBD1,TGTGCCAGCAGTCTCACAGGGGGCAATCAGCCCCAGCATTTT,CASSLTGGNQPQHF
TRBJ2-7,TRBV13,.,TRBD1,TGTGCCAGCAGCGCCCGGACAGGGTCCTACGAGCAGTACTTC,CASSARTGSYEQYF
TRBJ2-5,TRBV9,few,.,TGTGCCAGCAGCGTAACGGTCTCAAGGGGGCAAGAGACCCAGTACTTC,CASSVTVSRGQETQYF
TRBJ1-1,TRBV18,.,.,TGTGCCAGCTCCCTACTCGCACGTCAGGGGACTGAAGCTTTCTTT,CASSLLARQGTEAFF
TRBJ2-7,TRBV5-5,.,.,TGTGCCAGCAGCCCGAGACAGGTTCCCTACGAGCAGTACTTC,CASSPRQVPYEQYF
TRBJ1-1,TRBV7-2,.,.,TGTGCCAGCAGCTTAGTAGCTAGGAACACTGAAGCTTTCTTT,CASSLVARNTEAFF